This passage covers 25 T cell receptor beta chains from one sample sequenced in a study of Tregs in tolerant kidney transplant recipients (dated by TCRdb to the late 2010s). Library preparation was by the immunoSEQ multiplex PCR assay. The immuneACCESS repertoire file appears here via TCRdb, limited to in-frame rearrangements. These files lack a portion of the clones; in checked studies, under half of the deficit traces to unresolved V genes, and the cause of the others is not known. Recorded for this sample are about 110,000 clones; about 90% of them occurred a single time. The leading ten clones occupy under 0.35% of the sample. The time point label for this specimen denotes: blood sample drawn before combined kidney and bone marrow transplant. The sequenced sample was CD4+ T cells from blood, obtained before the transplant. Receptors originate from a human donor who received a combined kidney and bone marrow transplant.

This rearrangement joins TRBV28 to TRBJ1-2, with 8 bases matching TRBD1. V lost 4 bases and J lost 4; bases outside the gene matches: 8. This CDR3 spans 15 amino acids. Germline CDR1 reads MDHEN; CDR2 reads SYDVKM. The CDR3 bases are TGTGCCAGCAGTTCCCTTGACAGGGGAGGCTATGGCTACACCTTC. It yields the protein CASSSLDRGGYGYTF.

V gene TRBV2 combines with J gene TRBJ1-2; possibly TRBD1 for D (6 bases). Between the trimmed V and J ends, which lost 0 bases and 1 base, there was a span of 12 bases. In germline, CDR1 is SNHLY, CDR2 FYNNEI. The CDR3 contains 16 residues. This CDR3 reads CASSEAGARINYGYTF. CDR3 coding DNA: TGTGCCAGCAGTGAAGCGGGGGCCAGAATTAACTATGGCTACACCTTC.

The genes are TRBV10-1 and TRBJ2-1; 9 bases agree with TRBD1. Per the germline V gene, CDR1 is WNHNN and CDR2 is SYGVQD (reference sequence). V was pared by 3 bases and J by 7 bases, with 7 bases of the junction left unmatched. The CDR3 contains 15 residues. The CDR3 loop reads CASSDRQGGRNEQFF. The CDR3 DNA reads TGCGCCAGCAGTGATCGACAGGGGGGCAGAAATGAGCAGTTCTTC.

The J gene is TRBJ2-1, the V gene TRBV6-1; 8 bases match TRBD1. Germline trimming cut 11 bases from V and 11 bases from J; bases unmatched to any gene: 11. The CDR3 is 12 amino acids. Per germline, CDR1 MNHNS and CDR2 SASEGT. Here the CDR3 reads CASARDRGQQFF. In DNA, the CDR3 is TGTGCCTCAGCAAGAGACAGGGGACAGCAGTTCTTC.

This clone was found once. The chain has TRBV6-5 and TRBJ2-1; 9 nucleotides agree with TRBD2. CDR1 MNHEY and CDR2 SVGAGI come from the germline V gene. This CDR3 spans 14 amino acids. V trimming: 5 bases; J trimming: 16 bases; junction bases outside the gene matches: 15. The CDR3 here is CASSTPGGAGGVFF. The CDR3 bases are TGTGCCAGCAGTACCCCCGGTGGAGCGGGGGGTGTCTTCTTC.

This chain joins TRBV18 and TRBJ2-7, with TRBD2 as a possible D gene (7 bases). This CDR3 contains 14 residues. V shed 3 bases and J shed 7 bases, with 16 bases lying between them. CDR1 is KGHSH and CDR2 is LQKENI in the germline V gene. The CDR3 here is CASSPAGASGEQYF. CDR3 sequence (DNA): TGTGCCAGCTCACCTGCGGGGGCCTCTGGAGAGCAGTACTTC.

Of note for this clone: The sample holds other DNA sequences that translate to the same CDR3. The J gene is TRBJ1-5, the V gene TRBV7-2; D is perhaps TRBD1 (6 bases). Trimming left V 1 base short and J 2 bases short, with 9 bases between. The CDR3 extends over 15 amino acids. CDR1 is SGHTA and CDR2 is FQGNSA in the germline V gene. DNA for the CDR3: TGTGCCAGCAGCTTAGTAGGGGGTGGCAATCAGCCCCAGCATTTT. This sequence encodes CASSLVGGGNQPQHF.

This chain uses TRBV14 with TRBJ2-7; 10 nucleotides match TRBD1. V lost 3 bases and J lost 4; bases outside the gene matches: 6. The CDR3 contains 15 residues. CDR1 is SGHDN and CDR2 is FVKESK in the germline V gene. In DNA form, the CDR3 reads TGTGCCAGCAGCCAGTTGGGACAGGGGCTGTACGAGCAGTACTTC. The encoded protein is CASSQLGQGLYEQYF.

V and J are TRBV27 and TRBJ1-2, with TRBD1 identical over 8 bases. J lost 3 bases, V lost 6 bases, and 15 bases had no gene match. CDR3 size: 17 residues. Germline values: CDR1 MNHEY, CDR2 SMNVEV (reference sequence). The CDR3 loop is CASRSPAQGARYYGYTF. The CDR3 DNA follows: TGTGCCAGCAGGTCCCCCGCCCAGGGGGCTAGGTACTATGGCTACACCTTC.

The chain couples TRBV6-5 to TRBJ2-7; D is possibly TRBD1 (5 bases). The CDR3 runs to 14 residues. The V end was cut by 5 bases, the J end by 3 bases, with 14 bases between. The germline gives CDR1 MNHEY, CDR2 SVGAGI. The chain's CDR3 is CASSASDSLYEQYF. DNA of the CDR3: TGTGCCAGCAGTGCCAGTGACAGCCTCTACGAGCAGTACTTC.

The chain couples TRBV9 to TRBJ1-1; D gene uncertain. Germline V gives CDR1 SGDLS, CDR2 YYNGEE. V lost 2 bases to trimming and J lost 6 bases, with 11 bases between them. The CDR3 consists of 13 residues. Here the CDR3 reads CASSVTFNAEAFF. CDR3 in DNA: TGTGCCAGCAGCGTGACTTTTAACGCTGAAGCTTTCTTT. The variable domain in full, with the rest retrieved from reference TRBV9 and TRBJ1-1, is DSGVTQTPKHLITATGQRVTLRCSPRSGDLSVYWYQQSLDQGLQFLIQYYNGEERAKGNILERFSAQQFPDLHSELNLSSLELGDSALYFCASSVTFNAEAFFGQGTRLTVV.

CDR3 amino acids: CASSPWGVSNQPQHF. Here the CDR3 DNA reads TGTGCCAGCAGCCCTTGGGGGGTTAGCAATCAGCCCCAGCATTTT. This chain links TRBV5-5 with TRBJ1-5; a possible D gene is TRBD1 (5 bases). Germline CDR1 reads SGHKS; CDR2 reads YYEKEE (reference sequence). The CDR3 contains 15 residues. V was pared by 4 bases and J by 0 bases, with 11 bases between.

The chain is built from TRBV6-5 and TRBJ1-2; unclear D gene. The CDR3 has 14 amino acids. V shed 3 bases and J shed 8 bases, with 16 bases lying between them. Germline V lookup: CDR1 MNHEY, CDR2 SVGAGI. CDR3 region: CASSYRPGSWGYTF. Here the CDR3 DNA reads TGTGCCAGCAGTTATCGACCGGGGAGTTGGGGCTACACCTTC.

The V and J genes are TRBV4-1 and TRBJ2-3; 9 bases are shared with TRBD2. This CDR3 contains 15 residues. J was trimmed by 5 bases and V by 1 base; bases with no gene match: 4. Germline V gives CDR1 MGHRA, CDR2 YSYEKL. Here the CDR3 DNA reads TGCGCCAGCAGCCAAGGCGGGGGGGCCATAGATACGCAGTATTTT. Translating it yields CASSQGGGAIDTQYF.

This rearrangement joins TRBV6-1 to TRBJ1-1; D gene ambiguous. The germline V gene encodes CDR1 MNHNS and CDR2 SASEGT. CDR3 length: 12 amino acids. V lost 4 bases, J lost 8 bases, and 11 bases lay in between. The CDR3 region is CASSVRSFEAFF. Written as DNA, the CDR3 is TGTGCCAGCAGTGTGCGAAGCTTCGAAGCTTTCTTT.

The chain couples TRBV5-1 to TRBJ2-7; no definite D call. The ends were cut back, 2 bases at V and 4 bases at J, with 4 bases in the middle. The length of the CDR3 is 11 residues. CDR1 is SGHRS and CDR2 is YFSETQ in the germline V gene. The CDR3 DNA follows: TGCGCCAGCAGCTTTATGTACGAGCAGTACTTC. Translated: CASSFMYEQYF.

This chain connects TRBV6-5 to TRBJ2-7; D unresolved. CDR3 length: 13 residues. The V end lost 0 bases, the J end lost 3 bases, and 6 bases lay between the germline ends. CDR1 is MNHEY, CDR2 SVGAGI, per germline. The CDR3 loop is CASSYSILYEQYF. The CDR3 DNA is TGTGCCAGCAGTTACTCGATACTCTACGAGCAGTACTTC.

The rearrangement joins TRBV6-5 to TRBJ1-2; D is uncertain. Trimming cost V 0 bases and J 7 bases, with 12 bases left between them. CDR1 and CDR2 (germline): MNHEY, SVGAGI. This CDR3 contains 14 residues. As DNA, the CDR3 is TGTGCCAGCAGTTACTCGACTCCTGATGGTGGCTACACCTTC. This translates into CASSYSTPDGGYTF.

This clone was found once. The chain uses TRBV7-9 and TRBJ1-2; TRBD1 matches 11 bases. Germline trimming cut 4 bases from V and 5 bases from J; bases unmatched to any gene: 6. CDR3 size: 15 residues. Germline V gene sequence: CDR1 SEHNR, CDR2 FQNEAQ (reference sequence). CDR3 sequence reads: CASSSPGQGDYGYTF. In DNA form, the CDR3 reads TGTGCCAGCAGCTCTCCGGGACAGGGGGATTATGGCTACACCTTC.

This chain joins TRBV6-5 and TRBJ2-7; 9 positions agree with TRBD2. Trimming at V came to 3 bases and at J to 6 bases, leaving 9 bases not matched to a gene. Germline V gene lookup returns CDR1 MNHEY and CDR2 SVGAGI. The CDR3 loop spans 15 amino acids. The CDR3 sequence: CASSYSLAGVGEQYF. CDR3 nucleotides: TGTGCCAGCAGTTATTCCTTAGCGGGAGTTGGCGAGCAGTACTTC.

The gene calls are TRBV27 and TRBJ2-6, with 7 bases fitting TRBD1. The CDR3 contains 23 residues. V gave up 0 bases and J gave up 0 bases; unmatched junction bases: 20. Germline assignment: CDR1 MNHEY and CDR2 SMNVEV (reference sequence). The CDR3, as DNA: TGTGCCAGCAGTTTATCCCCCCTCGGGGCAGGGGGACCCATTTTCTCTGGGGCCAACGTCCTGACTTTC. The encoded protein is CASSLSPLGAGGPIFSGANVLTF.

J is TRBJ1-6 and V is TRBV5-4, with 11 bases fitting TRBD1. The junction had 7 bases not matched to a gene; V was cut back by 4 bases and J by 7 bases. This CDR3 comprises 16 residues. In germline, CDR1 is SGHNT, CDR2 YYREEE (reference sequence). CDR3 sequence (DNA): TGTGCCAGCAGCATGGACAGGGGGCTCTGGAATTCACCCCTCCACTTT. Amino acid sequence: CASSMDRGLWNSPLHF.

J is TRBJ2-1 and V is TRBV18; TRBD1 agrees at 7 bases. The CDR3 length is 14 residues. Trimming cost V 3 bases and J 7 bases; bases outside gene matches: 6. Germline CDR1 reads KGHSH; CDR2 reads LQKENI. The CDR3: CASSPYDRANEQFF. CDR3 DNA sequence: TGTGCCAGCTCACCTTACGACAGGGCAAATGAGCAGTTCTTC.

The J gene is TRBJ2-7, the V gene TRBV15, with 9 bases identical to TRBD1. The CDR3 length is 15 residues. The V segment lost 5 bases and the J segment 4 bases; nucleotides outside the gene matches: 9. Germline V gene lookup returns CDR1 LNHNV and CDR2 YYDKDF (reference sequence). The DNA of the CDR3 is TGTGCCACCAGCTTCAGCGGAGGACAGGGGTACGAGCAGTACTTC. It codes for CATSFSGGQGYEQYF.

The CDR3 is CASTKGVLTDTQYF. CDR3 in DNA: TGTGCCAGCACAAAGGGGGTCCTCACAGATACGCAGTATTTT. This sequence joins TRBV9 and TRBJ2-3; tentatively, D is TRBD1 (6 bases). Germline CDR1 reads SGDLS; CDR2 reads YYNGEE. The ends were cut back, 6 bases at V and 2 bases at J, with 13 bases in the middle. The CDR3 contains 14 residues.